The 9 T cell receptor beta chains in this list originate from one sample, sequenced in a study of T cell responses to AZD1222 COVID-19 vaccine. Sequenced by immunoSEQ multiplex PCR; TCRdb stores in-frame clones only, minus some. The table records roughly 130,000 clones, 87% of them present only once. This specimen was peripheral blood, taken on day 0 of AZD1222 vaccination. Receptors originate from an adult in good health.

A single count supports this clone. The chain's CDR3 is CASSYGSGGVNTIYF. The CDR3, as DNA: TGTGCCAGCAGTTACGGATCAGGGGGGGTAAACACCATATATTTT. This chain links TRBV6-5 with TRBJ1-3, with 7 bases lining up with TRBD1. Unmatched junction bases numbered 7, after V lost 2 bases and J lost 6 bases. This CDR3 contains 15 residues. Germline V gene sequence: CDR1 MNHEY, CDR2 SVGAGI.

The V and J genes are TRBV4-1 and TRBJ2-7; perhaps TRBD1 as D (6 bases). Germline V gene data show CDR1 as MGHRA and CDR2 as YSYEKL. V lost 1 base and J lost 4, with 17 bases in between. The CDR3 runs 16 residues. CDR3 sequence (DNA): TGCGCCAGCAGCCAAGGCTCCGGGACATTCGGTTACGAGCAGTACTTC. Translation gives CASSQGSGTFGYEQYF.

V and J are TRBV5-5 and TRBJ2-7, with 10 bases fitting TRBD2. Per the germline V gene, CDR1 is SGHKS and CDR2 is YYEKEE (reference sequence). V dropped 4 bases and J dropped 1; count of bases not matched to a gene: 8. This CDR3 has 16 residues. CDR3 in amino acids: CASSRGLAGVSYEQYF. The CDR3 DNA reads TGTGCCAGCAGCCGTGGGCTAGCGGGGGTATCCTACGAGCAGTACTTC.

This chain connects TRBV5-1 to TRBJ2-1; 8 bases fit TRBD2. Looked up from germline, CDR1 is SGHRS and CDR2 is YFSETQ. CDR3 length equals 14 residues. The V gene end was trimmed by 0 bases and the J gene end by 10 bases; junction bases not matched to a gene: 6. CDR3 loop: CASSLAGSGEEQFF. The CDR3 bases are TGCGCCAGCAGCTTGGCCGGTAGCGGGGAAGAGCAGTTCTTC.

The chain combines TRBV5-1 with TRBJ2-7; 9 bases agree with TRBD1. Trimming removed 4 bases from V and 5 bases from J; junction bases left unmatched: 7. Germline assignment: CDR1 SGHRS and CDR2 YFSETQ. The CDR3 totals 14 residues. The CDR3 protein is CASSRAGTGNEQYF. CDR3 DNA: TGCGCCAGCAGCAGAGCCGGGACAGGGAACGAGCAGTACTTC.

CDR3 region: CASSYSDRGMGSPLHF. The CDR3 DNA reads as TGCGCCAGCAGCTACTCAGACAGGGGGATGGGTTCACCCCTCCACTTT. This chain joins TRBV23-1 and TRBJ1-6; 9 bases map to TRBD1. TRBV23-1 is reported as an ORF; its role is uncertain. Germline trimming cut 6 bases from V and 9 bases from J; bases unmatched to any gene: 12. The CDR3 spans 16 residues.

This chain uses TRBV6-5 with TRBJ1-3; D may be TRBD1 (6 bases). Germline values: CDR1 MNHEY, CDR2 SVGAGI. V lost 8 bases and J lost 2, with 16 bases in between. This CDR3 spans 15 amino acids. The CDR3 region is CASEGGGLTGNTIYF. Here the CDR3 DNA reads TGTGCCAGCGAAGGAGGGGGGCTTACTGGAAACACCATATATTTT.

The chain recombines TRBV28 with TRBJ2-7; TRBD2 matches 9 bases. Germline loops: CDR1 MDHEN, CDR2 SYDVKM. V shed 6 bases and J 2 bases; nucleotides not matched to a gene: 17. CDR3 length: 18 residues. CDR3 DNA: TGTGCCAGCAGCCCTACTTATGTGGGGCTAGCGGGGACCTACGAGCAGTACTTC. Translated, it gives CASSPTYVGLAGTYEQYF.

Of note for this clone: Sequence at one end of the junction differs from germline and may be a read error. J is TRBJ2-5 and V is TRBV30; D might be TRBD1 or TRBD2, each matching 5 bases. Germline lookup yields CDR1 GTSNPN and CDR2 SVGIG (reference sequence). This CDR3 has 13 residues. The CDR3: CAYTGGLQETQYF. CDR3 bases: TGTGCCTACACAGGAGGACTCCAAGAGACTCAGTACTTC.